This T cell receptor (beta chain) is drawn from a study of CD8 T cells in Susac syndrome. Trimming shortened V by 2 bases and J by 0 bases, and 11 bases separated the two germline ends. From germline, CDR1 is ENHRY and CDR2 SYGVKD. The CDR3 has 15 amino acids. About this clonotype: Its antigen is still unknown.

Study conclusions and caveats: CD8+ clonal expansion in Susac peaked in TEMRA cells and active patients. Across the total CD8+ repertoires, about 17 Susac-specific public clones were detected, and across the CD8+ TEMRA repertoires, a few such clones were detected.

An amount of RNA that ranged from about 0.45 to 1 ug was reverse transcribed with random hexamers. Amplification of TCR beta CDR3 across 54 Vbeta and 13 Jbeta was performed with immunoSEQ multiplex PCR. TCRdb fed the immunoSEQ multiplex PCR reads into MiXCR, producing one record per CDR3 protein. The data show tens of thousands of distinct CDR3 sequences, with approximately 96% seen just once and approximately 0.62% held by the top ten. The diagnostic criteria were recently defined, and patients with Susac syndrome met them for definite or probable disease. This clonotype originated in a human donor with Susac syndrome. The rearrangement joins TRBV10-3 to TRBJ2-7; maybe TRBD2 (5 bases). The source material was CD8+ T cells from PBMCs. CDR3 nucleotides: TGTGCCATCAGTGAGGCAACTAGGGCCTCCTACGAGCAGTACTTC. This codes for CAISEATRASYEQYF.